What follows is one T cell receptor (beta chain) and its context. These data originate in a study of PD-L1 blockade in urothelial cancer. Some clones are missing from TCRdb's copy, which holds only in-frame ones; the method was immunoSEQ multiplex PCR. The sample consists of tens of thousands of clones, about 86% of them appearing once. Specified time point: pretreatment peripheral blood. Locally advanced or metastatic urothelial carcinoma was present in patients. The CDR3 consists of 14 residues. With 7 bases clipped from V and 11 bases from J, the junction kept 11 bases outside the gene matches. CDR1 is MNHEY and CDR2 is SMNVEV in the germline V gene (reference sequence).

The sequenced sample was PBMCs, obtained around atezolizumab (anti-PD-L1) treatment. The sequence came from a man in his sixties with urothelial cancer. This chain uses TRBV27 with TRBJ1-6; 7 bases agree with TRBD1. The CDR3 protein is CASNAYQGGAPLHF. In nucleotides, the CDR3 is TGTGCCAGCAACGCTTACCAGGGGGGCGCACCCCTCCACTTT.